These 27 T cell receptor beta chains came from one sample sequenced in a study of PD-L1 blockade in urothelial cancer. TCRdb keeps only in-frame clones here, not all; method: immunoSEQ multiplex PCR. The repertoire holds more than 75,000 clones, with about four fifths as singletons. Time point given: pretreatment peripheral blood. The sample here was PBMCs, taken around atezolizumab (anti-PD-L1) treatment. The receptor set was obtained from a man in his sixties with urothelial cancer.

V and J are TRBV19 and TRBJ2-2, with 14 bases identical to TRBD2. Germline V gives CDR1 LNHDA, CDR2 SQIVND (reference sequence). The J segment lost 6 bases and the V segment lost 4 bases, leaving 7 bases of the junction unmatched. The CDR3 has 17 residues. In DNA, the CDR3 is TGTGCCAGTAGTAGCCCCGGGACTAGCGGGAGTTCCGGGGAGCTGTTTTTT. This encodes CASSSPGTSGSSGELFF. The complete variable domain, with remaining parts taken from reference TRBV19 and TRBJ2-2, reads DGGITQSPKYLFRKEGQNVTLSCEQNLNHDAMYWYRQDPGQGLRLIYYSQIVNDFQKGDIAEGYSVSREKKESFPLTVTSAQKNPTAFYLCASSSPGTSGSSGELFFGEGSRLTVL.

The chain employs TRBV10-3 and TRBJ2-5; TRBD1 matches at 7 bases. The CDR3 is 15 amino acids. Germline V gene lookup returns CDR1 ENHRY and CDR2 SYGVKD. The junction had 11 bases not matched to a gene; V was cut back by 4 bases and J by 6 bases. CDR3 loop: CAISGQTGIEKTQYF. The CDR3 DNA follows: TGTGCCATCAGTGGGCAGACAGGGATCGAAAAGACCCAGTACTTC.

The V call is TRBV4-1, the J call TRBJ2-1, with D possibly matching TRBD2 (7 bases). The CDR3 is 15 residues long. V lost 1 base to trimming and J lost 4 bases, with 11 bases between them. Germline-derived CDR1 and CDR2 are MGHRA and YSYEKL. The CDR3 coding sequence is TGCGCCAGCAGCCAAGCGGGGGGCCTGTACAATGAGCAGTTCTTC. Residues: CASSQAGGLYNEQFF.

V is TRBV5-1 and J is TRBJ2-5; D might be TRBD2 (6 bases). V dropped 4 bases and J dropped 4 bases, with 17 bases sitting between them. The germline gives CDR1 SGHRS, CDR2 YFSETQ. This CDR3 is built from 15 residues. In DNA, the CDR3 is TGCGCCAGCAGCCTGGGAGGAAGGGGCACAGAGACCCAGTACTTC. This gives the protein CASSLGGRGTETQYF.

The J gene is TRBJ2-7, the V gene TRBV7-8; TRBD1 aligns across 9 bases. CDR1 is SGHVS and CDR2 is FQNEAQ in the germline V gene. With 2 bases clipped from V and 2 bases from J, the junction kept 4 bases outside the gene matches. The CDR3 is 15 residues long. The CDR3 DNA sequence: TGTGCCAGCAGCTTACCCGGGACAGGGACCTACGAGCAGTACTTC. It codes for CASSLPGTGTYEQYF. Supplemented by reference TRBV7-8 and TRBJ2-7, the full variable domain reads GAGVSQSPRYKVAKRGQDVALRCDPISGHVSLFWYQQALGQGPEFLTYFQNEAQLDKSGLPSDRFFAERPEGSVSTLKIQRTQQEDSAVYLCASSLPGTGTYEQYFGPGTRLTVT.

The J gene is TRBJ2-7, the V gene TRBV7-2, with no clear D. The germline V and J ends were trimmed by 2 bases and 0 bases, with 5 bases remaining between them. Per germline, CDR1 SGHTA and CDR2 FQGNSA. CDR3 length: 13 residues. The CDR3 coding sequence is TGTGCCAGCAGCTTACAGGTCTCCTACGAGCAGTACTTC. Translating it yields CASSLQVSYEQYF.

The chain recombines TRBV7-8 with TRBJ1-2; D is possibly TRBD1 (6 bases). Looked up from germline, CDR1 is SGHVS and CDR2 is FQNEAQ. Trimming pared 4 bases from V and 4 bases from J, leaving 10 bases between. The CDR3 has 13 amino acids. The CDR3 sequence is CASSSRQVYGYTF. The CDR3 nucleotides read TGTGCCAGCAGCTCTAGACAGGTCTATGGCTACACCTTC.

This CDR3 is CASSETGSKNIQYF. The DNA of the CDR3 is TGTGCCAGCAGTGAGACCGGGTCCAAAAACATTCAGTACTTC. The chain uses TRBV25-1 and TRBJ2-4; D not resolved. V lost 3 bases to trimming and J lost 2 bases, with 8 bases between them. The CDR3 extends over 14 amino acids. Germline CDR1 reads MGHDK; CDR2 reads SYGVNS.

This chain links TRBV5-1 with TRBJ2-5, with 10 bases lining up with TRBD2. From germline, CDR1 is SGHRS and CDR2 YFSETQ. This CDR3 has 18 residues. V was pared by 0 bases and J by 0 bases, with 8 bases of the junction left unmatched. The CDR3: CASSLGLAGAPYQETQYF. CDR3 coding DNA: TGCGCCAGCAGCTTGGGGCTAGCGGGGGCCCCGTACCAAGAGACCCAGTACTTC.

The chain carries TRBV19 and TRBJ1-5; possibly TRBD1 for D (5 bases). V dropped 7 bases and J dropped 0 bases, with 16 bases sitting between them. CDR3 size: 16 residues. CDR1 and CDR2 (germline): LNHDA, SQIVND (reference sequence). The CDR3 nucleotides read TGTGCCAGTACCCGAACAGCGGGGGGTAGCAATCAGCCCCAGCATTTT. Translation gives CASTRTAGGSNQPQHF.

The J gene is TRBJ2-1, the V gene TRBV4-2; 7 positions match TRBD1. The CDR3 has 17 amino acids. The V gene end was trimmed by 0 bases and the J gene end by 2 bases; junction bases not matched to a gene: 7. Germline V CDR1 and CDR2: LGHNA, YNFKEQ. Here the CDR3 DNA reads TGTGCCAGCAGCCAAGATGCGGCAGGGGGAGCCTACAATGAGCAGTTCTTC. Residues: CASSQDAAGGAYNEQFF.

The rearrangement joins TRBV10-3 to TRBJ1-4; D is possibly TRBD1 (6 bases). V gave up 3 bases and J gave up 2 bases, with 10 bases separating them. Germline values: CDR1 ENHRY, CDR2 SYGVKD. The length of the CDR3 is 15 residues. The CDR3 region has the DNA TGTGCCATCAGTGATCTGGGGGCCACTAATGAAAAACTGTTTTTT. Residues: CAISDLGATNEKLFF.

The chain combines TRBV5-1 with TRBJ2-6; no reliable D call. There are 16 residues in the CDR3. The V gene's germline CDR1 is SGHRS and CDR2 YFSETQ. The germline V and J ends were trimmed by 0 bases and 0 bases, with 7 bases remaining between them. CDR3 sequence: CASSLASYSGANVLTF. In DNA form, the CDR3 reads TGCGCCAGCAGCTTGGCGTCTTACTCTGGGGCCAACGTCCTGACTTTC.

This chain links TRBV2 with TRBJ2-7, with 8 bases matching TRBD1. Per germline, CDR1 SNHLY and CDR2 FYNNEI. Trimming cost V 4 bases and J 0 bases; bases outside gene matches: 2. The CDR3 runs 14 residues. CDR3 sequence (DNA): TGTGCCAGCAGTGGGACAGGGTACTCCTACGAGCAGTACTTC. Translating gives CASSGTGYSYEQYF.

The V gene is TRBV7-6, the J gene TRBJ2-5, with a weak D call TRBD2 (6 bases). The germline V and J ends were trimmed by 7 bases and 0 bases, with 9 bases remaining between them. The V gene's germline CDR1 is SGHVS and CDR2 FNYEAQ. This CDR3 has 13 residues. The chain's CDR3 is CASTRDYQETQYF. The CDR3 region has the DNA TGTGCCAGCACCCGGGACTACCAAGAGACCCAGTACTTC.

This chain connects TRBV4-1 to TRBJ2-3, with 12 nucleotides matching TRBD2. The CDR3 totals 16 residues. CDR1 and CDR2 (germline): MGHRA, YSYEKL. V dropped 3 bases and J dropped 0; count of bases not matched to a gene: 1. The CDR3 protein is CASSHGTSGSTDTQYF. As DNA, the CDR3 is TGCGCCAGCAGCCACGGGACTAGCGGGAGCACAGATACGCAGTATTTT.

V and J are TRBV25-1 and TRBJ2-5, with 8 bases fitting TRBD2. This CDR3 spans 16 amino acids. Trimming took 1 base from V and 4 from J; bases not matched to a gene: 8. Germline V lookup: CDR1 MGHDK, CDR2 SYGVNS. CDR3 protein: CASSESRAGVGETQYF. The CDR3 DNA is TGTGCCAGCAGTGAATCTCGAGCGGGAGTCGGAGAGACCCAGTACTTC.

This chain joins TRBV4-1 and TRBJ2-6; D gene unclear. V lost 1 base, J lost 4 bases, and 8 bases lay in between. The CDR3 is 15 residues long. Germline lookup yields CDR1 MGHRA and CDR2 YSYEKL. Here the CDR3 reads CASSQVPLGANVLTF. The CDR3 DNA reads as TGCGCCAGCAGCCAAGTCCCTCTAGGGGCCAACGTCCTGACTTTC.

The CDR3 protein is CASSDQRRGLNTEAFF. CDR3 nucleotide sequence: TGTGCCAGCAGCGACCAAAGGCGGGGTCTGAACACTGAAGCTTTCTTT. The chain recombines TRBV9 with TRBJ1-1; D remains ambiguous. Germline V gene lookup returns CDR1 SGDLS and CDR2 YYNGEE. The V end was cut by 3 bases, the J end by 0 bases, with 15 bases between. This CDR3 contains 16 residues.

This clone was seen once. The chain carries TRBV25-1 and TRBJ2-7; D is possibly TRBD2 (6 bases). V shed 4 bases and J shed 1 base, with 11 bases lying between them. The germline CDR1 and CDR2 sequences are MGHDK and SYGVNS. This CDR3 has 14 amino acids. CDR3 amino acids: CASSGSGLSYEQYF. The CDR3 DNA reads as TGTGCCAGCAGTGGGTCGGGACTTTCCTACGAGCAGTACTTC.

The V gene is TRBV28, the J gene TRBJ2-5; 8 bases are a match to TRBD1. Germline assignment: CDR1 MDHEN and CDR2 SYDVKM. CDR3 size: 15 residues. The V gene end was trimmed by 6 bases and the J gene end by 5 bases; junction bases not matched to a gene: 11. The CDR3 protein is CASSSPTGGRETQYF. The CDR3 bases are TGTGCCAGCAGCTCGCCAACAGGGGGGAGGGAGACCCAGTACTTC.

The chain uses TRBV5-8 and TRBJ1-2; D call uncertain. This CDR3 is 14 amino acids long. Looked up from germline, CDR1 is SGHTS and CDR2 is YDEGEE. Trimming removed 0 bases from V and 7 bases from J, with 13 bases in between. CDR3 protein: CASSLGPRVGGYTF. In nucleotides, the CDR3 is TGTGCCAGCAGCTTGGGGCCGCGGGTGGGTGGCTACACCTTC.

V gene TRBV2 combines with J gene TRBJ1-4, with D possibly being TRBD1 (6 bases). Germline-derived CDR1 and CDR2 are SNHLY and FYNNEI. Trimming shortened V by 6 bases and J by 3 bases, and 11 bases separated the two germline ends. CDR3 size: 14 residues. The CDR3 spells CASRYRAANEKLFF. CDR3 nucleotide sequence: TGTGCCAGCAGGTACAGGGCTGCTAATGAAAAACTGTTTTTT.

The J gene is TRBJ1-5, the V gene TRBV6-1; the D is unclear. Germline V CDR1 and CDR2: MNHNS, SASEGT. This CDR3 region has 12 residues. The V gene lost 8 bases and the J gene lost 4 bases, with 9 bases spanning the gap. CDR3: CASLRENQPQHF. The CDR3 nucleotides read TGTGCCAGCCTGAGAGAGAATCAGCCCCAGCATTTT.

This chain joins TRBV4-1 and TRBJ1-2; D is ambiguous. The CDR3 length is 13 residues. Germline CDR1 reads MGHRA; CDR2 reads YSYEKL. V shed 4 bases and J shed 3 bases, with 9 bases lying between them. For the CDR3, the DNA is TGCGCCAGCAGCCGGGAGGAGGACTATGGCTACACCTTC. This gives the protein CASSREEDYGYTF.

The table lists this clone with a few counts. The chain has TRBV7-9 and TRBJ2-1, with 7 nucleotides matching TRBD1. The CDR3 is 17 amino acids. Germline V gene lookup returns CDR1 SEHNR and CDR2 FQNEAQ (reference sequence). V dropped 4 bases and J dropped 4; count of bases not matched to a gene: 13. The CDR3 reads CASSSPPWAGGYNEQFF. The CDR3 DNA follows: TGTGCCAGCAGCTCCCCTCCGTGGGCAGGGGGATACAATGAGCAGTTCTTC.

The chain uses TRBV7-2 and TRBJ2-1, with TRBD2 matching 16 bases. In germline, CDR1 is SGHTA, CDR2 FQGNSA. The CDR3 spans 19 residues. V shed 0 bases and J 5 bases; nucleotides not matched to a gene: 7. For the CDR3, the DNA is TGTGCCAGCAGCTTAGCGGAGGGACTAGCGGGGGGGCCCCACAATGAGCAGTTCTTC. Its protein is CASSLAEGLAGGPHNEQFF.